Each of the 10 T cell receptor beta chains below was sequenced from the same sample in a study of blood T cell repertoires in COVID-19. The data were produced by immunoSEQ multiplex PCR, yet TCRdb's version contains in-frame clones alone and is incomplete. The sample consists of a few hundred thousand clones, approximately 89% of them appearing once. Sequenced material: peripheral blood. The receptors stem from a woman aged 25 to 39 with COVID-19, enrolled during active disease.

The chain carries TRBV18 and TRBJ2-7, with a tentative D call TRBD1 (6 bases). Germline CDR1 is KGHSH and CDR2 is LQKENI. Trimming left V 0 bases short and J 6 bases short, with 6 bases between. The CDR3 is 12 residues long. The CDR3 protein is CASSPPQGEQYF. CDR3 in DNA: TGTGCCAGCTCACCACCACAGGGCGAGCAGTACTTC.

This clone was counted a few times. The chain carries TRBV24-1 and TRBJ1-2; TRBD1 is a possible D gene (5 bases). CDR3 length: 14 residues. Germline CDR1 reads KGHDR; CDR2 reads SFDVKD. V dropped 6 bases and J dropped 4 bases, with 14 bases sitting between them. In nucleotides, the CDR3 is TGTGCCACCAGTCTCAGCGGGGCTGGCTATGGCTACACCTTC. This sequence encodes CATSLSGAGYGYTF.

The chain carries TRBV5-1 and TRBJ2-7; 7 positions match TRBD2. This CDR3 contains 17 residues. Looked up from germline, CDR1 is SGHRS and CDR2 is YFSETQ. The V segment lost 1 base and the J segment 4 bases; nucleotides outside the gene matches: 14. The CDR3 sequence: CASSLFGPTSTLYEQYF. The CDR3 coding sequence is TGCGCCAGCAGCTTGTTTGGGCCGACTAGCACTTTGTACGAGCAGTACTTC. Complete variable domain (other parts from reference TRBV5-1 and TRBJ2-7): KAGVTQTPRYLIKTRGQQVTLSCSPISGHRSVSWYQQTPGQGLQFLFEYFSETQRNKGNFPGRFSGRQFSNSRSEMNVSTLELGDSALYLCASSLFGPTSTLYEQYFGPGTRLTVT.

The chain has TRBV15 and TRBJ2-1, with TRBD2 identical over 11 bases. Trimming removed 3 bases from V and 7 bases from J; junction bases left unmatched: 5. The CDR3 has 15 residues. Per the germline V gene, CDR1 is LNHNV and CDR2 is YYDKDF (reference sequence). CDR3 region: CATSSRTSGSNEQFF. In nucleotides, the CDR3 is TGTGCCACCAGCAGTAGGACTAGCGGGTCAAATGAGCAGTTCTTC.

This chain connects TRBV19 to TRBJ2-7, with TRBD1 matching over 8 bases. The CDR3 totals 11 residues. With 4 bases clipped from V and 8 bases from J, the junction kept 1 base outside the gene matches. Germline values: CDR1 LNHDA, CDR2 SQIVND (reference sequence). CDR3 loop: CASSTGGKQYF. Here the CDR3 DNA reads TGTGCCAGTAGTACAGGGGGCAAGCAGTACTTC.

The V gene is TRBV5-6, the J gene TRBJ2-1, with 13 bases matching TRBD2. The trim removed 4 bases at V and 9 bases at J, leaving 10 bases unmatched. Germline-derived CDR1 and CDR2 are SGHDT and YYEEEE. This CDR3 region has 16 residues. In DNA, the CDR3 is TGTGCCAGCAGCATTCGGACTAGCGGGAGAAATGGTGAGCAGTTCTTC. As protein: CASSIRTSGRNGEQFF.

The chain combines TRBV18 with TRBJ2-3; 8 bases are a match to TRBD1. In germline, CDR1 is KGHSH, CDR2 LQKENI. The V gene end was trimmed by 0 bases and the J gene end by 3 bases; junction bases not matched to a gene: 5. This CDR3 has 16 amino acids. The CDR3 DNA reads TGTGCCAGCTCACCACCTACGACAGGGGTTACAGATACGCAGTATTTT. It is translated as CASSPPTTGVTDTQYF. The variable domain in full, completed from reference TRBV18 and TRBJ2-3, reads NAGVMQNPRHLVRRRGQEARLRCSPMKGHSHVYWYRQLPEEGLKFMVYLQKENIIDESGMPKERFSAEFPKEGPSILRIQQVVRGDSAAYFCASSPPTTGVTDTQYFGPGTRLTVL.

The chain has TRBV2 and TRBJ2-3; 8 bases align to TRBD2. The CDR3 is 15 amino acids. Germline V gene sequence: CDR1 SNHLY, CDR2 FYNNEI. V shed 6 bases and J 1 base; nucleotides not matched to a gene: 6. The CDR3 coding sequence is TGTGCCAGCAGCCTACTAGCGGACCGCACAGATACGCAGTATTTT. Amino acids: CASSLLADRTDTQYF.

This chain connects TRBV5-4 to TRBJ2-2; 10 bases are shared with TRBD2. This CDR3 comprises 15 residues. V shed 2 bases and J 7 bases; nucleotides not matched to a gene: 5. In germline, CDR1 is SGHNT, CDR2 YYREEE (reference sequence). Here the CDR3 DNA reads TGTGCCAGCAGCTTTTCTAGCGGGAGCTACGGGGAGCTGTTTTTT. It codes for CASSFSSGSYGELFF. The full variable domain, rest sourced from reference TRBV5-4 and TRBJ2-2, is ETGVTQSPTHLIKTRGQQVTLRCSSQSGHNTVSWYQQALGQGPQFIFQYYREEENGRGNFPPRFSGLQFPNYSSELNVNALELDDSALYLCASSFSSGSYGELFFGEGSRLTVL.

CDR3 in DNA: TGTGCCAGCAGCCCGACGGGTGCAACTAATGAAAAACTGTTTTTT. Translating gives CASSPTGATNEKLFF. The rearrangement links TRBV5-5 to TRBJ1-4; D gene ambiguous. Trimming left V 4 bases short and J 0 bases short, with 10 bases between. The V gene's germline CDR1 is SGHKS and CDR2 YYEKEE (reference sequence). The CDR3 length is 15 residues.